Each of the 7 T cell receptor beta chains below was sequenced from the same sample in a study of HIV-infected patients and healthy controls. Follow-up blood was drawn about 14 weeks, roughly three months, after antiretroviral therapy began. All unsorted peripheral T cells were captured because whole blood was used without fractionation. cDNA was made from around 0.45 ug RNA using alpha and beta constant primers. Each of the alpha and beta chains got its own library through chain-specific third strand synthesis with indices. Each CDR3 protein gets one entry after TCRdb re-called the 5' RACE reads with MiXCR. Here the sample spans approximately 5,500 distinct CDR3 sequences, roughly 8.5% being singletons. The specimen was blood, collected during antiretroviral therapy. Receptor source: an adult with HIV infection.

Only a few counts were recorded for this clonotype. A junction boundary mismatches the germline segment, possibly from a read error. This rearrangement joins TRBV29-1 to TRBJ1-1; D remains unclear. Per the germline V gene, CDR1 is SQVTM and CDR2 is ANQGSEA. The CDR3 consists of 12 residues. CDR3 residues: CSGRAQNAEAFF. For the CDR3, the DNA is TGCAGCGGTCGGGCACAGAACGCTGAAGCTTTCTTT. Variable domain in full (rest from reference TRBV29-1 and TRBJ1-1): SAVISQKPSRDICQRGTSLTIQCQVDSQVTMMFWYRQQPGQSLTLIATANQGSEATYESGFVIDKFPISRPNLTFSTLTVSNMSPEDSSIYLCSGRAQNAEAFFGQGTRLTVV.

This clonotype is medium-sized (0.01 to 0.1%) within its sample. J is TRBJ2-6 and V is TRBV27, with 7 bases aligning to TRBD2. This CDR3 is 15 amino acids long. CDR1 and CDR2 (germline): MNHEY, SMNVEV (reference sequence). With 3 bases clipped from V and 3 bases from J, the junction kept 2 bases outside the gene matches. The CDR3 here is CASSLGGIGANVLTF. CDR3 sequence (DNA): TGTGCCAGCAGTTTGGGGGGGATTGGGGCCAACGTCCTGACTTTC. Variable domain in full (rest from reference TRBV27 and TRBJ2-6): EAQVTQNPRYLITVTGKKLTVTCSQNMNHEYMSWYRQDPGLGLRQIYYSMNVEVTDKGDVPEGYKVSRKEKRNFPLILESPSPNQTSLYFCASSLGGIGANVLTFGAGSRLTVL.

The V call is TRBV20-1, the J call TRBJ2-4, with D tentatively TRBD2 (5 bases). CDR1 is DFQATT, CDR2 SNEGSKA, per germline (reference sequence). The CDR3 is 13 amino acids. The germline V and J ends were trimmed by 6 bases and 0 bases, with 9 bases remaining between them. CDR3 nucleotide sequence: TGCAGTGCAGGGAGTCTAGCCAAAAACATTCAGTACTTC. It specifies CSAGSLAKNIQYF.

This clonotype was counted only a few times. Here the CDR3 reads CASSLNGLGNEQFF. The CDR3 coding sequence is TGCGCCAGCAGCCTCAACGGACTGGGCAATGAGCAGTTCTTC. This rearrangement joins TRBV5-1 to TRBJ2-1; possible D gene TRBD2, 5 bases. Trimming took 4 bases from V and 6 from J, leaving 14 bases between them. Germline CDR1 SGHRS, CDR2 YFSETQ. The CDR3 has 14 amino acids.

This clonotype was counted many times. This CDR3 is CASPDGYEQYF. The CDR3 DNA is TGTGCCAGCCCTGATGGGTACGAGCAGTACTTC. The V gene is TRBV14, the J gene TRBJ2-7, with D uncertain. V was cut by 8 bases and J by 4 bases, with 9 bases left in between. CDR3 size: 11 residues. Germline loops: CDR1 SGHDN, CDR2 FVKESK.

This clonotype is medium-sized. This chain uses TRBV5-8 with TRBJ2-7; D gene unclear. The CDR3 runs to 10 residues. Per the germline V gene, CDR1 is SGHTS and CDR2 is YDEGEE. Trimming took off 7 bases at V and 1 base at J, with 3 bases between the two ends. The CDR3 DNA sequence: TGTGCCAGCGCGTCCTACGAGCAGTACTTC. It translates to CASASYEQYF.

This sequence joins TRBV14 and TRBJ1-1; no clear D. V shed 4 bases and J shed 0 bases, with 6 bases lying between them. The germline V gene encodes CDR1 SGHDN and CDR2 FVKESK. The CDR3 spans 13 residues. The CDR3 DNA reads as TGTGCCAGCAGCCGTACAGTGAACACTGAAGCTTTCTTT. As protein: CASSRTVNTEAFF.